This TCR beta chain was retrieved from a study of shared clonotypes between healthy human individuals. The assay was immunoSEQ multiplex PCR, and TCRdb's table has in-frame clones only and misses some. The sample holds some 2 million clones; 85% to 95% are singletons and the top ten take 0.1% to 0.15%. Germline CDR1 and CDR2: SQVTM and ANQGSEA. V lost 6 bases and J lost 3, with 13 bases in between. The CDR3 has 13 amino acids. The chain links TRBV29-1 to TRBJ2-3; TRBD1 is a possible D gene (6 bases). The sequencing sample was made of naive CD4+ T cells sorted from blood. The subset here: CD45RA+ positively selected. The sequence derives from a man younger than 35 in good health. CDR3 DNA: TGCAGCGTCGCCGCGGACAGTACAGATACGCAGTATTTT. Protein: CSVAADSTDTQYF.